A selection of T cell receptor beta chains follows, all from one sample in a study of high-grade serous ovarian cancer treatment subgroups. The repertoire was sequenced with immunoSEQ multiplex PCR; TCRdb's copy has only in-frame clones and lacks some. The sample holds nearly 7,000 clones, roughly 79% seen once. Input material: tumor tissue. The receptors shown here come from a human donor with high-grade serous ovarian cancer. The CDR3 runs from the conserved cysteine through the conserved F or W. D genes are given only for firm matches. Clone sizes are given selectively: once, few, many, or a class where the clone is expanded.

V	J	size	D	DNA	CDR3
TRBV27	TRBJ1-1	.	TRBD1	TGTGCCAGCACCCAAAACGACAGGGCTGAAGCTTTCTTT	CASTQNDRAEAFF
TRBV7-8	TRBJ2-3	.	.	TGTGCCAGCAGCATACGACAGGGACTAGAACCGCAGTATTTT	CASSIRQGLEPQYF
TRBV6-6	TRBJ2-1	.	.	TGTGCCGCCGGATCCGATGAGCAGTTCTTC	CAAGSDEQFF
TRBV6-1	TRBJ1-1	large	.	TGTGCCAGCAGTGTGGGCAGCGCCCACACTGAAGCTTTCTTT	CASSVGSAHTEAFF
TRBV6-4	TRBJ2-2	.	.	TGTGCCAGCAGTGACGGGGACACCGGGGAGCTGTTTTTT	CASSDGDTGELFF
TRBV6-5	TRBJ2-7	.	TRBD2	TGTGCCAGCAGTTTCAGCGGGGGCCCCACCTACGAGCAGTACTTC	CASSFSGGPTYEQYF
TRBV7-2	TRBJ2-5	.	TRBD2	TGTGCCAGCAGCTTACAAAGCGGGGGGGCGGGGGAGACCCAGTACTTC	CASSLQSGGAGETQYF
TRBV19	TRBJ2-1	.	.	TGTGCCAGTAGTTCCCCGGGAGGGGGCCGTCCCAATGAGCAGTTCTTC	CASSSPGGGRPNEQFF
TRBV18	TRBJ2-3	.	TRBD1	TGTGCCAGCTCAGCGGACAGGGCGAGCACAGATACGCAGTATTTT	CASSADRASTDTQYF
TRBV5-1	TRBJ1-4	.	.	TGCGCCAGCATCCCCAGCCCAGGGGAAAACGAAAAACTGTTTTTT	CASIPSPGENEKLFF
TRBV19	TRBJ1-2	.	.	TGTGCCAGTAGTATAAATCTATCAGGGGACTATGGCTACACCTTC	CASSINLSGDYGYTF
TRBV7-2	TRBJ2-7	.	.	TGTGCCAGCAGCTTACAGGGCTACGAGCAGTACTTC	CASSLQGYEQYF
TRBV9	TRBJ1-4	.	.	TGTGCCAGCAGCGTAGGGGGCAGGAGAAATGAAAAACTGTTTTTT	CASSVGGRRNEKLFF
TRBV7-7	TRBJ2-7	.	.	TGTGCCAGCAGCTTAGTTGCGACCGAGCAGTACTTC	CASSLVATEQYF
TRBV14	TRBJ2-5	.	.	TGTGCCAGCAGCCACGGCCAGGGGTGGCTACAAGAGACCCAGTACTTC	CASSHGQGWLQETQYF
TRBV7-8	TRBJ2-5	.	TRBD2	TGTGCCAGCAGCTTAGCGCAGCGGGGGGGCCGAGAGACCCAGTACTTC	CASSLAQRGGRETQYF
TRBV9	TRBJ2-7	once	TRBD1	TGTGCCAGCAGCGGACGGACAGGGGGAGAATCCTACGAGCAGTACTTC	CASSGRTGGESYEQYF
TRBV18	TRBJ2-1	.	TRBD2	TGTGCCAGCTCACCCCTAGCGGTTTCCTACAATGAGCAGTTCTTC	CASSPLAVSYNEQFF
TRBV23-1	TRBJ1-1	.	.	TGCGCCAGCAGTCCCCCCGGGACCTGGGGTTTGGCTTTCTTT	CASSPPGTWGLAFF
TRBV7-9	TRBJ1-6	.	.	TGTGCCAGCAGCTTAGGAGACGGCCAGGGGAATTCACCCCTCCACTTT	CASSLGDGQGNSPLHF
TRBV2	TRBJ1-5	.	TRBD1	TGTGCCAGCAGTGAAACGGCAGGGGGGCAGCCCCAGCATTTT	CASSETAGGQPQHF
TRBV12-5	TRBJ2-3	.	TRBD1	TGTGCTAGTGGTCGGACAGGGCCAGATACGCAGTATTTT	CASGRTGPDTQYF
TRBV7-2	TRBJ2-2	.	.	TGTGCCAGCAGCTGGGGGCAGGGTTGGGCCGGGGAGCTGTTTTTT	CASSWGQGWAGELFF
TRBV25-1	TRBJ2-1	once	TRBD2	TGTGCCAGCAGTGCTTCGGCGGGGGGCTACAATGAGCAGTTCTTC	CASSASAGGYNEQFF
TRBV15	TRBJ1-4	few	.	TGTGCCACCAGCAGAGAGGGGGAAAATGAAAAACTGTTTTTT	CATSREGENEKLFF
TRBV29-1	TRBJ1-1	.	.	TGCAGCGTTGATCCGAACACTGAAGCTTTCTTT	CSVDPNTEAFF
TRBV7-2	TRBJ1-4	.	.	TGTGCCAGCAGCTTAGCGCTTTCCTCTAACAAGATAAAACTGTTTTTT	CASSLALSSNKIKLFF
TRBV19	TRBJ2-3	.	TRBD1	TGTGCCAGTAGTATCGACCAGGGACAGGGAAGCTACACAGATACGCAGTATTTT	CASSIDQGQGSYTDTQYF
TRBV27	TRBJ2-6	once	.	TGTGCCAGCAGGAGGGTTGGGGCCAACGTCCTGACTTTC	CASRRVGANVLTF
TRBV5-1	TRBJ1-6	.	TRBD1	TGCGCCAGTTTCCTAAGACAGGGAAATTCACCCCTCCACTTT	CASFLRQGNSPLHF
TRBV10-3	TRBJ1-5	.	TRBD1	TGTGCCATCAGTGGTGGGGACAGGGGCATCAATCAGCCCCAGCATTTT	CAISGGDRGINQPQHF
TRBV2	TRBJ2-7	.	TRBD1	TGTGCCACTGCGGACAGGGGCGAAAACGAGCAGTACTTC	CATADRGENEQYF
TRBV15	TRBJ1-6	.	TRBD1	TGTGCCACCAGCGTCTGGACAGGGCAATCACCCCTCCACTTT	CATSVWTGQSPLHF
TRBV6-1	TRBJ1-1	.	.	TGTGCCAGCAGTGAGGAGACAGGGAACACTGAAGCTTTCTTT	CASSEETGNTEAFF
TRBV6-4	TRBJ2-7	.	TRBD2	TGTGCCAGCAGTGATACCGACTTGAGCGGGGGAGTCCCCTCCTACGAGCAGTACTTC	CASSDTDLSGGVPSYEQYF
TRBV5-4	TRBJ1-4	.	.	TGTGCCAGCAGCTCCCCCCAATGGGGAGAAAAACTGTTTTTT	CASSSPQWGEKLFF
TRBV12-5	TRBJ1-1	.	TRBD1	TGTGCTAGTGGGGAACAGGGGGGTGAAGCTTTCTTT	CASGEQGGEAFF
TRBV27	TRBJ1-6	.	TRBD1	TGTGCCAGCAGTTTATCGGGACAGCGTTCACCCCTCCACTTT	CASSLSGQRSPLHF
TRBV30	TRBJ1-1	few	.	TGTGCCTGGAGTCTCCATGATGCGGATGAAGCTTTCTTT	CAWSLHDADEAFF
TRBV4-1	TRBJ1-5	few	.	TGCGCCAGCAGCCAAGGAGGAGTCTATAGCAATCAGCCCCAGCATTTT	CASSQGGVYSNQPQHF
TRBV2	TRBJ2-5	once	TRBD2	TGTGCCAGCATCGAGCGGGGAAGAGAGACCCAGTACTTC	CASIERGRETQYF
TRBV18	TRBJ1-5	.	.	TGTGCCAGCTCACCACAGGCCCGCTACATGGGTCAGCCCCAGCATTTT	CASSPQARYMGQPQHF
TRBV6-1	TRBJ1-2	few	.	TGTGCCAGCATCTCCCGGGGGCGCTACTATGGCTACACCTTC	CASISRGRYYGYTF